This T cell receptor beta chain derives from a study of OX40 agonist ivuxolimab in advanced cancers. Study context: Clinicians treated patients with ivuxolimab, an agonistic anti-OX40 (CD134) antibody.

Assay: immunoSEQ multiplex PCR; the TCRdb copy retains only in-frame clones and omits some. The sample records 66,000 or so clones, about 90% being singletons. The CDR3 sequence is 16 residues long. The germline CDR1 and CDR2 sequences are LNHDA and SQIVND (reference sequence). The ends lost 5 bases at V and 5 bases at J; junction bases unmatched: 8. This TCR was recovered from an adult with an advanced solid tumor such as melanoma, head and neck, liver or kidney cancer. This chain connects TRBV19 to TRBJ2-7, with 14 bases that match TRBD2. Source: CD4+ or CD8+ T cells sorted from blood, taken in a trial of the OX40 agonist ivuxolimab. CDR3: CASSRPGLAGDNEQYF. CDR3 bases: TGTGCCAGTAGTCGACCGGGACTAGCGGGAGATAACGAGCAGTACTTC.